Each of the 14 T cell receptor beta chains below was sequenced from the same sample in a study of cytomegalovirus exposure and HLA in healthy donors. TCRdb's copy holds only in-frame clones and misses some; the assay was immunoSEQ multiplex PCR. The repertoire holds 110,000 to 150,000 clones, with about 95% as singletons. Input material: PBMCs. Every receptor here comes from a man aged 18 to 30 in good health and CMV-seropositive.

The V and J genes are TRBV7-8 and TRBJ1-2; D gene ambiguous. V lost 5 bases to trimming and J lost 5 bases, with 21 bases between them. This CDR3 comprises 16 residues. Germline lookup yields CDR1 SGHVS and CDR2 FQNEAQ. CDR3 coding DNA: TGTGCCAGCAGCCCTCTAGCCCAGAGGTGGGGATATGGCTACACCTTC. This codes for CASSPLAQRWGYGYTF.

This sequence joins TRBV6-5 and TRBJ2-1; 7 bases line up with TRBD1. V trimming: 4 bases; J trimming: 3 bases; junction bases outside the gene matches: 6. Germline lookup yields CDR1 MNHEY and CDR2 SVGAGI. This CDR3 comprises 15 residues. The CDR3, as DNA: TGTGCCAGCAGTTCTTTCAGACAGGGCTACAATGAGCAGTTCTTC. Encoded protein: CASSSFRQGYNEQFF.

The CDR3 here is CASTPRTVTGELFF. CDR3 DNA: TGTGCCAGCACCCCCCGGACAGTCACCGGGGAGCTGTTTTTT. The genes are TRBV2 and TRBJ2-2, with a tentative D call TRBD1 (6 bases). The CDR3 contains 14 residues. Germline lookup yields CDR1 SNHLY and CDR2 FYNNEI. Trimming removed 7 bases from V and 4 bases from J, with 13 bases in between.

The chain links TRBV9 to TRBJ1-4, with 11 bases lining up with TRBD1. Germline V gene data show CDR1 as SGDLS and CDR2 as YYNGEE. This CDR3 contains 15 residues. The junction had 9 bases not matched to a gene; V was cut back by 6 bases and J by 8 bases. CDR3 protein: CASTEGTGGSEKLFF. CDR3 coding DNA: TGTGCCAGCACCGAGGGGACAGGGGGAAGCGAAAAACTGTTTTTT.

This rearrangement joins TRBV25-1 to TRBJ2-3; TRBD2 matches at 8 bases. V gave up 1 base and J gave up 6 bases; unmatched junction bases: 9. The CDR3 contains 16 residues. Looked up from germline, CDR1 is MGHDK and CDR2 is SYGVNS. CDR3 region: CASSESDGRAGDTQYF. For the CDR3, the DNA is TGTGCCAGCAGTGAATCTGACGGGAGGGCCGGGGATACGCAGTATTTT.

The genes are TRBV9 and TRBJ1-6, with D perhaps matching TRBD1 (6 bases). V was clipped by 0 bases and J by 0 bases, with 10 bases between them. This CDR3 contains 17 residues. CDR1 and CDR2 (germline): SGDLS, YYNGEE. The CDR3 DNA follows: TGTGCCAGCAGCGTAGCTGGACAGAGCTCCTATAATTCACCCCTCCACTTT. It codes for CASSVAGQSSYNSPLHF. The full variable domain, with the rest looked up from reference TRBV9 and TRBJ1-6, is DSGVTQTPKHLITATGQRVTLRCSPRSGDLSVYWYQQSLDQGLQFLIQYYNGEERAKGNILERFSAQQFPDLHSELNLSSLELGDSALYFCASSVAGQSSYNSPLHFGNGTRLTVT.

The chain combines TRBV5-1 with TRBJ1-4; possibly TRBD1 for D (5 bases). The CDR3 has 14 amino acids. V was cut by 4 bases and J by 8 bases, with 15 bases left in between. CDR1 is SGHRS and CDR2 is YFSETQ in the germline V gene. The CDR3 is CASSPGHELEKLFF. In nucleotides, the CDR3 is TGCGCCAGCAGCCCAGGGCACGAGCTAGAAAAACTGTTTTTT.

The count of this clone is one. The DNA for the CDR3 is TGTGCCAGCAGCTTCGGGGTAATGAACACTGAAGCTTTCTTT. This sequence encodes CASSFGVMNTEAFF. The chain has TRBV7-8 and TRBJ1-1; D is unresolved. This CDR3 is built from 14 residues. Between the trimmed V and J ends, which lost 3 bases and 0 bases, there was a span of 8 bases. Germline V gives CDR1 SGHVS, CDR2 FQNEAQ. The variable domain in full, with the rest retrieved from reference TRBV7-8 and TRBJ1-1, is GAGVSQSPRYKVAKRGQDVALRCDPISGHVSLFWYQQALGQGPEFLTYFQNEAQLDKSGLPSDRFFAERPEGSVSTLKIQRTQQEDSAVYLCASSFGVMNTEAFFGQGTRLTVV.

The chain employs TRBV5-4 and TRBJ2-7; D not resolved. With 0 bases removed from V and 2 bases from J, the gap between germline ends came to 6 bases. Germline loops: CDR1 SGHNT, CDR2 YYREEE (reference sequence). This CDR3 is built from 13 residues. The CDR3 sequence is CASSLDEPYEQYF. The CDR3 coding sequence is TGTGCCAGCAGCTTGGATGAGCCCTACGAGCAGTACTTC.

The V and J genes are TRBV2 and TRBJ2-5; D is unclear. The end of the DNA aligns better with TRBJ2-7, so the J call may be wrong. The CDR3 covers 14 residues. Germline V lookup: CDR1 SNHLY, CDR2 FYNNEI. CDR3 protein: CASSRLGYSYEQYF. In DNA, the CDR3 is TGTGCCAGCAGCCGACTTGGATACTCCTACGAGCAGTACTTC.

The chain joins TRBV4-1 to TRBJ2-2; tentatively, D is TRBD1 (5 bases). CDR3 length: 17 residues. V was pared by 1 base and J by 5 bases, with 17 bases between. Germline lookup yields CDR1 MGHRA and CDR2 YSYEKL. The CDR3 DNA sequence: TGCGCCAGCAGCCAAGCCCTCCGCGTCAGGGCGACCGGGGAGCTGTTTTTT. Its protein product is CASSQALRVRATGELFF.

The rearrangement uses TRBV30 and TRBJ1-6; possibly TRBD1 for D (5 bases). Trimming cost V 2 bases and J 7 bases, with 9 bases left between them. The length of the CDR3 is 13 residues. CDR1 is GTSNPN, CDR2 SVGIG, per germline (reference sequence). CDR3 protein: CAWSLGANSPLHF. Written as DNA, the CDR3 is TGTGCCTGGAGTTTAGGGGCCAATTCACCCCTCCACTTT.

V gene TRBV15 combines with J gene TRBJ2-1; D gene unclear. CDR1 LNHNV and CDR2 YYDKDF come from the germline V gene (reference sequence). The CDR3 contains 14 residues. V lost 4 bases to trimming and J lost 12 bases, with 19 bases between them. The CDR3 nucleotides are TGTGCCACCAGCACCCTGACTTTAACCGACTGGCAGTTCTTC. Its protein is CATSTLTLTDWQFF.

The rearrangement joins TRBV6-1 to TRBJ1-5, with a weak D call TRBD1 (5 bases). This CDR3 region has 15 residues. V gave up 0 bases and J gave up 7 bases, with 13 bases separating them. Germline CDR1 MNHNS, CDR2 SASEGT. CDR3 amino acids: CASSEAIGGNQPQHF. The CDR3 DNA reads as TGTGCCAGCAGTGAAGCGATCGGGGGAAACCAGCCCCAGCATTTT.